This T cell receptor (beta chain) stems from a study of identical twins. Broader study findings: Excess sharing by twins proved weaker in beta out-of-frame sequences. Cord blood beta clonotypes that were abundant carried fewer insertions, and memory repertoires showed no such trend.

About this clonotype itself: Its matching antigen is unknown.

A single record per CDR3 protein comes from TCRdb applying MiXCR to the 5' RACE reads. Here the sample spans around 1.7 million distinct CDR3 sequences, around 33% being singletons. Material: cord blood. The TCR comes from a newborn girl in good health.

The CDR3 loop is CASSNGQGTGELFF. In nucleotides, the CDR3 is TGTGCCAGCAGCAATGGGCAGGGCACCGGGGAGCTGTTTTTT. The J gene is TRBJ2-2, the V gene TRBV21-1; the listed D gene, TRBD1, was not tested against the DNA. TRBV21-1 is noted as a pseudogene. The CDR3 length is 14 residues.